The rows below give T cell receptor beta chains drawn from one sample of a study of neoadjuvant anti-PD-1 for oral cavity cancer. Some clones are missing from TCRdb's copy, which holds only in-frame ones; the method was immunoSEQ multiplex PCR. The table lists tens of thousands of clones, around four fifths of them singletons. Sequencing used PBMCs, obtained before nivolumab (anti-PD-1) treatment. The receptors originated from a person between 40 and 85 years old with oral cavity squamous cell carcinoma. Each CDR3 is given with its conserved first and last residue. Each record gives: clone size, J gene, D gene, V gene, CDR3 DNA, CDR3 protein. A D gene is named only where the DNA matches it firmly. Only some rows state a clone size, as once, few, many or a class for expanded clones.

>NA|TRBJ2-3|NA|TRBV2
TGTGCCAGCAGTGAAAGGCCCGCGCAGTATTTT
CASSERPAQYF
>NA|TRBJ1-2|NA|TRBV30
TGTGCCTGGAGAAAGGGGGTGGCCTATGGCTACACCTTC
CAWRKGVAYGYTF
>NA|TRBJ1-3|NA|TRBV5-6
TGTGCCAGCAGCTCGTGGGTCGTTCAGGACTCTGGAAACACCATATATTTT
CASSSWVVQDSGNTIYF
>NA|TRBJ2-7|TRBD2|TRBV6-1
TGTGCCAGCCCACCACTAGCGGTTTTCGGGGAGCAGTACTTC
CASPPLAVFGEQYF
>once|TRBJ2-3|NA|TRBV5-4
TGTGCCAGCAGCTTGGAGCGGGCGAACCAGTATTTT
CASSLERANQYF
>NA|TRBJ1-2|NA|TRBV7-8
TGTGCCAGCAGCTTTGGACAGCCCTATGGCTACACCTTC
CASSFGQPYGYTF
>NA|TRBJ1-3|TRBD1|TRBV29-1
TGCAGCGCCGAAGGGGGACAGGCATTTGGAAACACCATATATTTT
CSAEGGQAFGNTIYF
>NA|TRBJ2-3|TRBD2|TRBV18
TGTGCCAGCTCACCCTCGACTAGCCCCACAGATACGCAGTATTTT
CASSPSTSPTDTQYF
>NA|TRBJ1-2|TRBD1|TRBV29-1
TGCAGCGTCCAGACAGGGCGAAACTATGGCTACACCTTC
CSVQTGRNYGYTF
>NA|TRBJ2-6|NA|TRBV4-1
TGCGCCAGCAGCCAAGATAGGACACTCCTCTCTGGGGCCAACGTCCTGACTTTC
CASSQDRTLLSGANVLTF
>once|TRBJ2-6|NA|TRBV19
TGTGCCAGTAGTACTCCGAACTCTGGGGCCAACGTCCTGACTTTC
CASSTPNSGANVLTF
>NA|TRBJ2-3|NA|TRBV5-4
TGTGCCAGCAGCCCGGGACTTAGCACAGATACGCAGTATTTT
CASSPGLSTDTQYF
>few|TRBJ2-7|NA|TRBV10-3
TGTGCCATCAGTGAGTTGGGGGGGGGCCGCCCCTACGAGCAGTACTTC
CAISELGGGRPYEQYF
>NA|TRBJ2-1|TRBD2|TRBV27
TGTGCCAGCAGGCTAGCGGGGGTCAACTACAATGAGCAGTTCTTC
CASRLAGVNYNEQFF
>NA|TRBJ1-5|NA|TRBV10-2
TGCGCCAGCAGTGAGTCGAGTAGGGGAAGTAATCAGCCCCAGCATTTT
CASSESSRGSNQPQHF
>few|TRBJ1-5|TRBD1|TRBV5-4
TGTGCCAGCAGCTTGGATCGCGCAGGGGGACAGCCCCAGCATTTT
CASSLDRAGGQPQHF
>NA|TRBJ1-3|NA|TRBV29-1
TGCAGCGCCCCTATGGGGACTGGAAACACCATATATTTT
CSAPMGTGNTIYF
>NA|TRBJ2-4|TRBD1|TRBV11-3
TGTGCCAGCAGCTTAGGAACGGACAGGGGGAACATTCAGTACTTC
CASSLGTDRGNIQYF